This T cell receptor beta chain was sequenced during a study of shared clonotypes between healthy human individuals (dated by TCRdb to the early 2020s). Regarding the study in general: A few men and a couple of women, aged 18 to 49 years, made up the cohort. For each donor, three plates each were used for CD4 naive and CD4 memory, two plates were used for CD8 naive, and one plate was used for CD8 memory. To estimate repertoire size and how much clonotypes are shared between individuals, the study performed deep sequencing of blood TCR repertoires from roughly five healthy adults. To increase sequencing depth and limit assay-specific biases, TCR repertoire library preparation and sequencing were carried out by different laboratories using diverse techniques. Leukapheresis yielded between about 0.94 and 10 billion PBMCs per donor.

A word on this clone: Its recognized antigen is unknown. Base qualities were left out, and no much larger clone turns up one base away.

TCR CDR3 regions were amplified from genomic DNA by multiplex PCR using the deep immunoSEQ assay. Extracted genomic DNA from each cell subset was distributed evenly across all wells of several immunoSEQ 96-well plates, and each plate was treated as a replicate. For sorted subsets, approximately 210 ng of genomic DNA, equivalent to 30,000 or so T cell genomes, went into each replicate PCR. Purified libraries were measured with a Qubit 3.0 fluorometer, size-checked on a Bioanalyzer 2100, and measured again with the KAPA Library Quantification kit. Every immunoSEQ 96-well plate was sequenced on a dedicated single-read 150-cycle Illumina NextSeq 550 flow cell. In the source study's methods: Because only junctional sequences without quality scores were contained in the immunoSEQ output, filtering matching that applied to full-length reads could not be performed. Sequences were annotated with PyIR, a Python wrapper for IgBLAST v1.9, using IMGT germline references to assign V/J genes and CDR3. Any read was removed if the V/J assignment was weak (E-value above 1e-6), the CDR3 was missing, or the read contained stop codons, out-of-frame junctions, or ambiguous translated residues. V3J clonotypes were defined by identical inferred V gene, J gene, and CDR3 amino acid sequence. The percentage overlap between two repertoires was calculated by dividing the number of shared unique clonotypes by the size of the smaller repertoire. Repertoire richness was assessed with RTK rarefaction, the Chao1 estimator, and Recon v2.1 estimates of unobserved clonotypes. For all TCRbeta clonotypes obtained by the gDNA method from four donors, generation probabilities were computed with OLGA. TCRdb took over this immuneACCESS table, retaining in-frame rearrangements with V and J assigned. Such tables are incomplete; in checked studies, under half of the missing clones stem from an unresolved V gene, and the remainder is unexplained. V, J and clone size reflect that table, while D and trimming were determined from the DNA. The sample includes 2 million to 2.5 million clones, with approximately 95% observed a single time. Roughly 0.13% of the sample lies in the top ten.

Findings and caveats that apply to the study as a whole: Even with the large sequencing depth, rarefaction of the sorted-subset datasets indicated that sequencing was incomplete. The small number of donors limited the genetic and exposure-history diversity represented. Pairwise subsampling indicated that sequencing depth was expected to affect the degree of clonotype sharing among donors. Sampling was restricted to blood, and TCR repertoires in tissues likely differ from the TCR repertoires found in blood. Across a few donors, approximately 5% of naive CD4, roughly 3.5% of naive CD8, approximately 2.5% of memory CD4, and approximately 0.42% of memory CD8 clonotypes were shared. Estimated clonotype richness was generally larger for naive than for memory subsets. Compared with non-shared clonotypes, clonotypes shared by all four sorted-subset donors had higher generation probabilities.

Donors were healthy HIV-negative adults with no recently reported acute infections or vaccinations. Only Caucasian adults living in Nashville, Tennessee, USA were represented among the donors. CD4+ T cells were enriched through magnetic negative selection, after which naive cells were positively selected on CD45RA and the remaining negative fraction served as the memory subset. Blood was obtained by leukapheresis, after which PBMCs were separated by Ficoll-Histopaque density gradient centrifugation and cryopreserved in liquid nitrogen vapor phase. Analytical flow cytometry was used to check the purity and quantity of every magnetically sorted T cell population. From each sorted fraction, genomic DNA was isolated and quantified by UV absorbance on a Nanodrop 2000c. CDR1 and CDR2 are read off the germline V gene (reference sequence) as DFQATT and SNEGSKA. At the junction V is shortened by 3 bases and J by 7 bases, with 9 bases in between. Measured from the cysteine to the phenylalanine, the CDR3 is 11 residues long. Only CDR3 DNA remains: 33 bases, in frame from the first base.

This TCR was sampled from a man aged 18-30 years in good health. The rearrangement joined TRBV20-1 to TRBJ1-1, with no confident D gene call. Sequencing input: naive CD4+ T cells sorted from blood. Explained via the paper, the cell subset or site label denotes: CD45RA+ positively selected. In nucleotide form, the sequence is TGCAGTGCTAGCAGTGTCCGTGAAGCTTTCTTT. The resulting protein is CSASSVREAFF.